These 14 T cell receptor beta chains originate from one sample sequenced in a study of cytomegalovirus exposure and HLA in healthy donors. PCR amplification relied on 60 Vbeta primers (plus 13 Jbeta primers). TCRdb's copy holds only in-frame clones and misses some; the assay was immunoSEQ multiplex PCR. Counted here are 170,000 or so clones, about four fifths occurring once; the ten biggest clones make up 1%. The material sequenced was PBMCs. The origin of the receptors is a woman between 50 and 59 years old in good health and CMV-seropositive.

V and J are TRBV27 and TRBJ1-6; perhaps TRBD1 as D (5 bases). Per the germline V gene, CDR1 is MNHEY and CDR2 is SMNVEV (reference sequence). CDR3 length: 14 residues. Trimming cost V 4 bases and J 9 bases, with 13 bases left between them. CDR3 sequence reads: CASSWGSGGSPLHF. CDR3 sequence (DNA): TGTGCCAGCAGTTGGGGCAGTGGCGGTTCACCCCTCCACTTT.

The chain carries TRBV27 and TRBJ1-6; 12 nucleotides match TRBD1. The CDR3 length is 15 residues. V was pared by 6 bases and J by 8 bases, with 5 bases of the junction left unmatched. CDR1 is MNHEY, CDR2 SMNVEV, per germline (reference sequence). CDR3 nucleotides: TGTGCCAGCAGGGGACAGGGGGCAGGGGATTCACCCCTCCACTTT. This codes for CASRGQGAGDSPLHF.

This chain uses TRBV4-2 with TRBJ2-3, with D perhaps TRBD2 (5 bases). The CDR3 sequence is 14 residues long. Looked up from germline, CDR1 is LGHNA and CDR2 is YNFKEQ. V was trimmed by 0 bases and J by 6 bases, leaving 10 bases between them. In DNA form, the CDR3 reads TGTGCCAGCAGCCAAGATTCTCCGGGGGATACGCAGTATTTT. It encodes CASSQDSPGDTQYF.

This clone was observed a few times. The V call is TRBV28, the J call TRBJ1-2, with D maybe TRBD1 (5 bases). This CDR3 contains 13 residues. CDR1 and CDR2 (germline): MDHEN, SYDVKM. The V and J ends lost 5 bases and 7 bases respectively, with 14 bases between them. In DNA form, the CDR3 reads TGTGCCAGCAGTCCAACAACGACAGTTGGCTACACCTTC. Amino acid sequence: CASSPTTTVGYTF.

The rearrangement uses TRBV11-3 and TRBJ2-3; D not certain. The germline V gene has CDR1 SGHNT and CDR2 YENEEA. The CDR3 consists of 15 residues. V was clipped by 1 base and J by 0 bases, with 8 bases between them. Here the CDR3 DNA reads TGTGCCAGCAGCTTAGCCTCGGGTAGCACAGATACGCAGTATTTT. This gives the protein CASSLASGSTDTQYF.

This rearrangement joins TRBV5-1 to TRBJ2-5, with 9 positions matching TRBD2. The junction had 5 bases not matched to a gene; V was cut back by 1 base and J by 1 base. Germline-derived CDR1 and CDR2 are SGHRS and YFSETQ. This CDR3 comprises 16 residues. The DNA of the CDR3 is TGCGCCAGCAGCTTGCTGGCGGGAGGGCCCCAAGAGACCCAGTACTTC. It is translated as CASSLLAGGPQETQYF.

The V and J genes are TRBV7-2 and TRBJ1-1; D is unresolved. The germline gives CDR1 SGHTA, CDR2 FQGNSA. The CDR3 is 13 amino acids. Trimming left V 3 bases short and J 3 bases short, with 8 bases between. In DNA form, the CDR3 reads TGTGCCAGCAGCTTCCTAGCGCACACTGAAGCTTTCTTT. It is translated as CASSFLAHTEAFF.

The rearrangement links TRBV13 to TRBJ2-1; 8 positions match TRBD2. Germline CDR1 reads PRHDT; CDR2 reads FYEKMQ (reference sequence). Unmatched junction bases numbered 9, after V lost 2 bases and J lost 9 bases. This CDR3 comprises 15 residues. The CDR3 sequence is CASSLTGGRTGEQFF. The DNA for the CDR3 is TGTGCCAGCAGCTTAACGGGGGGGCGCACGGGTGAGCAGTTCTTC.

This clone appeared once. The J gene is TRBJ1-4, the V gene TRBV19; a possible D gene is TRBD1 (6 bases). The V and J ends lost 5 bases and 4 bases respectively, with 17 bases between them. The germline V gene encodes CDR1 LNHDA and CDR2 SQIVND (reference sequence). The CDR3 extends over 16 amino acids. CDR3 nucleotides: TGTGCCAGTAGTCCGACTCTGGGGGCGAGTAATGAAAAACTGTTTTTT. This gives the protein CASSPTLGASNEKLFF.

This sequence joins TRBV6-5 and TRBJ2-7; D perhaps matches TRBD1 (5 bases). This CDR3 comprises 13 residues. CDR1 MNHEY and CDR2 SVGAGI come from the germline V gene. V lost 7 bases to trimming and J lost 6 bases, with 16 bases between them. Written as DNA, the CDR3 is TGTGCCAGCACCTTGACAGCTAGGGGCGAGCAGTACTTC. Translating gives CASTLTARGEQYF.

The chain couples TRBV7-2 to TRBJ2-2, with 12 bases that match TRBD2. Germline V gene sequence: CDR1 SGHTA, CDR2 FQGNSA. CDR3 length: 17 amino acids. V shed 5 bases, J shed 0 bases, and the junction held 4 bases outside the gene matches. The CDR3 is CASSAGLAGANTGELFF. The DNA of the CDR3 is TGTGCCAGCAGCGCGGGACTAGCGGGTGCGAACACCGGGGAGCTGTTTTTT. Full variable domain (rest looked up from reference TRBV7-2 and TRBJ2-2): GAGVSQSPSNKVTEKGKDVELRCDPISGHTALYWYRQSLGQGLEFLIYFQGNSAPDKSGLPSDRFSAERTGGSVSTLTIQRTQQEDSAVYLCASSAGLAGANTGELFFGEGSRLTVL.

This clone is a singleton in its sample. The chain is built from TRBV6-1 and TRBJ2-7, with TRBD2 matching over 9 bases. Germline trimming cut 3 bases from V and 2 bases from J; bases unmatched to any gene: 5. The CDR3 runs 15 residues. Per germline, CDR1 MNHNS and CDR2 SASEGT. CDR3 DNA: TGTGCCAGCAGTGATCCGGGACTAGCCGCCTACGAGCAGTACTTC. Translated, it gives CASSDPGLAAYEQYF.

This clone turned up a few times. V gene TRBV9 combines with J gene TRBJ1-2; D not certain. Trimming left V 0 bases short and J 8 bases short, with 11 bases between. Germline V gene lookup returns CDR1 SGDLS and CDR2 YYNGEE. The CDR3 is made up of 13 amino acids. DNA for the CDR3: TGTGCCAGCAGCGTAGAATATGGGGAGGGCTACACCTTC. Encoded protein: CASSVEYGEGYTF. Using reference TRBV9 and TRBJ1-2 for the parts outside the CDR3, the full variable domain is DSGVTQTPKHLITATGQRVTLRCSPRSGDLSVYWYQQSLDQGLQFLIQYYNGEERAKGNILERFSAQQFPDLHSELNLSSLELGDSALYFCASSVEYGEGYTFGSGTRLTVV.

In DNA, the CDR3 is TGTGCCAGCAGCGATAGCGGGGGCTCGAGCACAGATACGCAGTATTTT. Encoded protein: CASSDSGGSSTDTQYF. The genes are TRBV9 and TRBJ2-3; 9 bases match TRBD2. J gave up 0 bases and V 3 bases, and 5 bases lay outside the gene matches. The V gene's germline CDR1 is SGDLS and CDR2 YYNGEE. The CDR3 is made up of 16 amino acids.